The following is a T cell receptor beta chain sequence with its context. This record belongs to a study of Ad26.COV2.S vaccination and SARS-CoV-2 variants. Study information: Donor joined the COV1001 Ad26.COV2.S trial arm.

Only in-frame clones appear in the TCRdb table, and some are missing; sequencing was by immunoSEQ multiplex PCR. This sample has 350,000 to 450,000 clones, with roughly 90% found just once. Treatment denoted: around 19 received Ad26.COV2.S at low or high dose, single or two shots; about 5 received placebo; per-sample allocation not given. Day 63 following the first vaccine or placebo injection was when the samples were taken. The shot given was an Ad26 vector that makes Wuhan-strain SARS-CoV-2 spike. The CDR3 is 15 amino acids. V lost 6 bases to trimming and J lost 0 bases; unmatched junction nucleotides: 6. Looked up from germline, CDR1 is MNHEY and CDR2 is SVGAGI.

V usage is TRBV6-5 and J usage is TRBJ2-3, with 7 bases fitting TRBD1. Sample: peripheral blood, taken in a trial of Ad26.COV2.S vaccine versus placebo. The receptor's source is a person aged 18-60 years who received the Ad26.COV2.S COVID-19 vaccine or a placebo. The CDR3 DNA reads as TGTGCCAGCAGACGGGACAGCGGTAGCACAGATACGCAGTATTTT. Amino acid sequence: CASRRDSGSTDTQYF.